This passage covers 8 T cell receptor beta chains from one sample sequenced in a study of blood T cell repertoires in COVID-19. Produced via immunoSEQ multiplex PCR; TCRdb's table is partial and in-frame only. The sample carries some 140,000 clones, 70% to 85% recorded once. Source material: peripheral blood. Receptor source: a man aged 55 to 69 who had recovered from COVID-19.

CDR3 nucleotide sequence: TGTGCCAGCAGCGCCACAGGGTACGAGCAGTACTTC. Protein sequence: CASSATGYEQYF. The V gene is TRBV7-9, the J gene TRBJ2-7; TRBD1 might be the D (6 bases). This CDR3 has 12 residues. Germline V CDR1 and CDR2: SEHNR, FQNEAQ (reference sequence). V lost 5 bases and J lost 4, with 9 bases in between.

This clone appeared a few times. V and J are TRBV28 and TRBJ1-6, with unresolved D. The CDR3 totals 13 residues. The germline gives CDR1 MDHEN, CDR2 SYDVKM. Trimming shortened V by 7 bases and J by 6 bases, and 10 bases separated the two germline ends. The CDR3 DNA reads TGTGCCAGCAAATGGTTCGGTAATTCACCCCTCCACTTT. This sequence encodes CASKWFGNSPLHF.

This chain connects TRBV28 to TRBJ1-2; D gene unclear. V was pared by 6 bases and J by 5 bases, with 16 bases between. The length of the CDR3 is 14 residues. The germline V gene encodes CDR1 MDHEN and CDR2 SYDVKM. CDR3 amino acids: CASSPNRNSYGYTF. The CDR3 DNA reads TGTGCCAGCAGCCCGAATCGGAACAGTTATGGCTACACCTTC.

The chain has TRBV5-4 and TRBJ1-2, with TRBD1 matching 9 bases. The J segment lost 2 bases and the V segment lost 0 bases, leaving 5 bases of the junction unmatched. CDR3 length equals 16 residues. Germline assignment: CDR1 SGHNT and CDR2 YYREEE (reference sequence). The CDR3 is CASSLAGGQGNYGYTF. As DNA, the CDR3 is TGTGCCAGCAGCTTGGCCGGAGGACAGGGGAACTATGGCTACACCTTC.

This clone turned up a few times. The V and J genes are TRBV15 and TRBJ2-7, with D possibly matching TRBD2 (6 bases). The germline V gene encodes CDR1 LNHNV and CDR2 YYDKDF (reference sequence). Trimming removed 4 bases from V and 5 bases from J, with 24 bases in between. This CDR3 is built from 17 residues. The CDR3 DNA is TGTGCCACCAGCACTCTAACTACGGGACTTAGGGGAGACGAGCAGTACTTC. Its protein product is CATSTLTTGLRGDEQYF.

V and J are TRBV9 and TRBJ2-7, with a possible D match to TRBD1 (6 bases). The CDR3 runs 14 residues. Germline V CDR1 and CDR2: SGDLS, YYNGEE. Trimming stripped 1 base from V and 9 bases from J, with 17 bases between. DNA for the CDR3: TGTGCCAGCAGCGTAACATCCGAGGGGGTTACGCAGTACTTC. Residues: CASSVTSEGVTQYF.

CDR3 coding DNA: TGTGCCAGCAAGGACAGGGCCTCCTACGAGCAGTACTTC. Its translation is CASKDRASYEQYF. V and J are TRBV5-6 and TRBJ2-7, with 8 bases matching TRBD1. After removal of 6 bases from V and 0 bases from J, the junction contained 2 bases not matched to a gene. Germline V gene data show CDR1 as SGHDT and CDR2 as YYEEEE. CDR3 length: 13 amino acids.

V gene TRBV19 combines with J gene TRBJ2-7; 7 positions match TRBD1. Germline values: CDR1 LNHDA, CDR2 SQIVND (reference sequence). The ends lost 7 bases at V and 0 bases at J; junction bases unmatched: 6. The CDR3 extends over 14 amino acids. This chain's CDR3 is CASKGTAISYEQYF. The CDR3 DNA sequence: TGTGCCAGTAAGGGGACAGCGATCTCCTACGAGCAGTACTTC.